This TCR beta chain derives from a study of OX40 agonist ivuxolimab in advanced cancers. Study information: Past anti-PD-1, anti-PD-L1 or anti-CTLA-4 therapy was accepted, and 30% to 50% had received some.

Assay used: immunoSEQ multiplex PCR; TCRdb lists only in-frame clones, some missing. The sample consists of tens of thousands of clones, 80% to 90% of them appearing once. Trimming took off 4 bases at V and 3 bases at J, with 6 bases between the two ends. Germline CDR1 and CDR2: SGHDT and YYEEEE. This CDR3 is built from 12 residues. Sample: CD4+ or CD8+ T cells sorted from blood, taken in a trial of the OX40 agonist ivuxolimab. This TCR was sampled from an adult with an advanced solid tumor such as melanoma, head and neck, liver or kidney cancer. The chain links TRBV5-6 to TRBJ2-3, with no clear D. The CDR3 DNA reads as TGTGCCAGCAGCCTCCAAACAGATACGCAGTATTTT. Translated, it gives CASSLQTDTQYF.